These 23 T cell receptor beta chains originate from one sample sequenced in a study of blood T cell repertoires in COVID-19. The repertoire was sequenced with immunoSEQ multiplex PCR; TCRdb's copy has only in-frame clones and lacks some. The sample has about 180,000 clones, around 85% seen once; the top ten hold more than 2.5%. The sequenced sample was peripheral blood. Receptor source: a man between 60 and 75 years old with acute or convalescent COVID-19.

The gene calls are TRBV2 and TRBJ1-1, with a possible D match to TRBD1 (5 bases). The V end was cut by 2 bases, the J end by 12 bases, with 10 bases between. The CDR3 covers 11 residues. CDR1 is SNHLY and CDR2 is FYNNEI in the germline V gene. CDR3 in DNA: TGTGCCAGCAGTGAATCCCAGGGATCTTTCTTT. Its translation is CASSESQGSFF.

The chain recombines TRBV3-1 (or the pseudogene TRBV3-2) with TRBJ2-1, with a possible D match to TRBD2 (5 bases). Germline CDR1 is LGHDT and CDR2 is YNNKEL (reference sequence). CDR3 size: 14 residues. Trimming stripped 1 base from V and 9 bases from J, with 13 bases between. In nucleotides, the CDR3 is TGTGCCAGCAGCCAAGGGGTGGGAGCGGTTGAGCAGTTCTTC. This sequence encodes CASSQGVGAVEQFF.

The genes are TRBV6-5 and TRBJ1-1, with D possibly being TRBD1 (6 bases). V was clipped by 10 bases and J by 6 bases, with 12 bases between them. The CDR3 is 11 amino acids. Germline CDR1 and CDR2: MNHEY and SVGAGI. CDR3 bases: TGTGCCACCAACAGGGTAGCTGAAGCTTTCTTT. This translates into CATNRVAEAFF.

The chain combines TRBV7-2 with TRBJ1-2; D not resolved. CDR1 and CDR2 (germline): SGHTA, FQGNSA. The CDR3 runs to 11 residues. Trimming took 3 bases from V and 5 from J, leaving 4 bases between them. The CDR3 loop is CASSFLYGYTF. CDR3 in DNA: TGTGCCAGCAGCTTCTTATATGGCTACACCTTC.

This chain joins TRBV4-3 and TRBJ1-1; D not certain. This CDR3 has 14 residues. V shed 0 bases and J shed 6 bases, with 11 bases lying between them. Germline lookup yields CDR1 LGHNA and CDR2 YSLEER. CDR3 region: CASSQEFSGSEAFF. The DNA of the CDR3 is TGCGCCAGCAGCCAAGAATTTTCGGGGTCTGAAGCTTTCTTT.

The rearrangement uses TRBV5-4 and TRBJ1-6; the match to TRBD1 covers 9 bases. This CDR3 region has 15 residues. Trimming removed 4 bases from V and 7 bases from J; junction bases left unmatched: 6. The germline V gene has CDR1 SGHNT and CDR2 YYREEE (reference sequence). The CDR3 reads CASSNRQGVNSPLHF. The DNA for the CDR3 is TGTGCCAGCAGCAATAGACAGGGGGTGAATTCACCCCTCCACTTT.

This chain joins TRBV28 and TRBJ2-7; tentatively, D is TRBD1 (6 bases). The V end lost 2 bases, the J end lost 3 bases, and 14 bases lay between the germline ends. The length of the CDR3 is 15 residues. Germline V gene data show CDR1 as MDHEN and CDR2 as SYDVKM. The CDR3 DNA follows: TGTGCCAGCAGTTTAGGTGGGACACCGCTCTACGAGCAGTACTTC. The encoded protein is CASSLGGTPLYEQYF. Complete variable domain (other parts from reference TRBV28 and TRBJ2-7): DVKVTQSSRYLVKRTGEKVFLECVQDMDHENMFWYRQDPGLGLRLIYFSYDVKMKEKGDIPEGYSVSREKKERFSLILESASTNQTSMYLCASSLGGTPLYEQYFGPGTRLTVT.

The V call is TRBV6-6, the J call TRBJ2-1; maybe TRBD1 (6 bases). The CDR3 is 16 residues long. The germline CDR1 and CDR2 sequences are MNHNY and SVGAGI (reference sequence). V lost 7 bases, J lost 1 base, and 17 bases lay in between. The CDR3 loop reads CASTLSGVLSYNEQFF. CDR3 sequence (DNA): TGTGCCAGCACCTTATCAGGGGTCTTGTCCTACAATGAGCAGTTCTTC.

This rearrangement joins TRBV19 to TRBJ2-7; D possibly corresponds to TRBD2 (5 bases). The germline CDR1 and CDR2 sequences are LNHDA and SQIVND (reference sequence). The CDR3 has 13 residues. V was shortened by 4 bases and J by 1 base, with 8 bases between the two germline ends. In nucleotides, the CDR3 is TGTGCCAGTAGTAATGGGGAGTCCTACGAGCAGTACTTC. Translated: CASSNGESYEQYF.

The V call is TRBV5-5, the J call TRBJ2-1; 8 positions agree with TRBD2. V was clipped by 1 base and J by 0 bases; unmatched bases: 0. The CDR3 is 15 amino acids. Germline lookup yields CDR1 SGHKS and CDR2 YYEKEE (reference sequence). This CDR3 is CASSLSGGSYNEQFF. In DNA form, the CDR3 reads TGTGCCAGCAGCTTGAGCGGGGGCTCCTACAATGAGCAGTTCTTC.

This chain connects TRBV5-1 to TRBJ1-1, with D possibly being TRBD1 (5 bases). CDR1 and CDR2 (germline): SGHRS, YFSETQ. The CDR3 has 15 amino acids. V shed 4 bases and J shed 1 base, with 14 bases lying between them. The CDR3 DNA reads TGCGCCAGCAGCCTGGACACCACCAAGAACACTGAAGCTTTCTTT. Translated: CASSLDTTKNTEAFF.

This rearrangement joins TRBV27 to TRBJ1-2, with a tentative D call TRBD1 (5 bases). Looked up from germline, CDR1 is MNHEY and CDR2 is SMNVEV (reference sequence). This CDR3 region has 13 residues. The germline V and J ends were trimmed by 4 bases and 8 bases, with 14 bases remaining between them. DNA for the CDR3: TGTGCCAGCAGTTCAATAGGGGTCGAAGGCTACACCTTC. This sequence encodes CASSSIGVEGYTF.

The rearrangement joins TRBV11-3 to TRBJ2-5, with 7 nucleotides matching TRBD2. V was pared by 1 base and J by 4 bases, with 3 bases of the junction left unmatched. CDR3 size: 14 residues. From germline, CDR1 is SGHNT and CDR2 YENEEA. The CDR3 is CASSLGLAGETQYF. The CDR3 DNA sequence: TGTGCCAGCAGCTTAGGATTAGCGGGAGAGACCCAGTACTTC.

The gene calls are TRBV5-5 and TRBJ2-2, with 8 positions matching TRBD1. Germline V gene sequence: CDR1 SGHKS, CDR2 YYEKEE (reference sequence). With 0 bases clipped from V and 7 bases from J, the junction kept 11 bases outside the gene matches. This CDR3 has 17 residues. This CDR3 is CASSLAPRTGPRGELFF. Here the CDR3 DNA reads TGTGCCAGCAGCTTGGCCCCCAGGACAGGGCCTCGCGGGGAGCTGTTTTTT.

The chain couples TRBV11-2 to TRBJ2-7; 9 bases map to TRBD2. Germline assignment: CDR1 SGHAT and CDR2 FQNNGV. After removal of 3 bases from V and 1 base from J, the junction contained 4 bases not matched to a gene. This CDR3 spans 15 amino acids. The CDR3 is CASSFRLAGSYEQYF. CDR3 nucleotide sequence: TGTGCCAGCAGCTTCCGGCTAGCGGGGTCCTACGAGCAGTACTTC.

The rearrangement joins TRBV7-9 to TRBJ1-4; TRBD1 aligns across 9 bases. Unmatched junction bases numbered 8, after V lost 2 bases and J lost 7 bases. The germline V gene has CDR1 SEHNR and CDR2 FQNEAQ (reference sequence). This CDR3 is 16 amino acids long. This chain's CDR3 is CASSLTGTGFGEKLFF. The CDR3 DNA sequence: TGTGCCAGCAGCTTAACGGGGACAGGGTTTGGTGAAAAACTGTTTTTT.

This chain links TRBV4-2 with TRBJ2-1; tentatively, D is TRBD1 (6 bases). V lost 1 base and J 4 bases, leaving 11 bases between the germline ends. Germline V lookup: CDR1 LGHNA, CDR2 YNFKEQ. The CDR3 contains 15 residues. CDR3 sequence reads: CASSQVRGQYNEQFF. CDR3 in DNA: TGTGCCAGCAGCCAAGTAAGAGGACAGTACAATGAGCAGTTCTTC.

This chain uses TRBV5-1 with TRBJ1-5, with a tentative D call TRBD1 (6 bases). Trimming pared 0 bases from V and 7 bases from J, leaving 17 bases between. The germline V gene has CDR1 SGHRS and CDR2 YFSETQ. CDR3 length: 16 amino acids. CDR3 in amino acids: CASSLDGTSREQPQHF. CDR3 coding DNA: TGCGCCAGCAGCTTGGATGGGACAAGTCGGGAACAGCCCCAGCATTTT.

The gene calls are TRBV18 and TRBJ2-7, with 13 bases aligning to TRBD2. Germline V gives CDR1 KGHSH, CDR2 LQKENI. This CDR3 spans 16 amino acids. V trimming: 4 bases; J trimming: 7 bases; junction bases outside the gene matches: 10. Here the CDR3 reads CASSQRTSGSPGEQYF. The CDR3, as DNA: TGTGCCAGCTCACAAAGGACTAGCGGGAGCCCGGGGGAGCAGTACTTC.

The V and J genes are TRBV9 and TRBJ1-6, with D tentatively TRBD1 (5 bases). CDR3 size: 16 residues. Trimming removed 4 bases from V and 10 bases from J, with 21 bases in between. Germline V gene data show CDR1 as SGDLS and CDR2 as YYNGEE. The CDR3 coding sequence is TGTGCCAGCAGCTTCTCCCGGGGGGAGTCCAACTCACCCCTCCACTTT. Translation gives CASSFSRGESNSPLHF.

Turning to this clone: Other nucleotide sequences in the sample specify the same CDR3. The rearrangement links TRBV2 to TRBJ2-1; D not resolved. Germline V gene lookup returns CDR1 SNHLY and CDR2 FYNNEI. This CDR3 comprises 11 residues. Deletions cut 5 bases from V and 4 bases from J, with 3 bases between. The CDR3 DNA is TGTGCCAGCAGTTATTACAATGAGCAGTTCTTC. Amino acids: CASSYYNEQFF.

V and J are TRBV6-2 or TRBV6-3 and TRBJ1-5, with unresolved D. The germline CDR1 and CDR2 sequences are MNHEY and SVGEGT. The CDR3 is made up of 12 amino acids. Trimming shortened V by 6 bases and J by 4 bases, and 7 bases separated the two germline ends. CDR3: CASSFSNQPQHF. The DNA of the CDR3 is TGTGCCAGCAGCTTTAGTAATCAGCCCCAGCATTTT.

The chain has TRBV29-1 and TRBJ1-3; weak D call: TRBD1 (5 bases). The V and J ends lost 4 bases and 0 bases respectively, with 16 bases between them. Per germline, CDR1 SQVTM and CDR2 ANQGSEA. CDR3 size: 16 residues. DNA of the CDR3: TGCAGCGTTGTTTCCTTTCCGGGGGGCTCTGGAAACACCATATATTTT. Translating it yields CSVVSFPGGSGNTIYF.